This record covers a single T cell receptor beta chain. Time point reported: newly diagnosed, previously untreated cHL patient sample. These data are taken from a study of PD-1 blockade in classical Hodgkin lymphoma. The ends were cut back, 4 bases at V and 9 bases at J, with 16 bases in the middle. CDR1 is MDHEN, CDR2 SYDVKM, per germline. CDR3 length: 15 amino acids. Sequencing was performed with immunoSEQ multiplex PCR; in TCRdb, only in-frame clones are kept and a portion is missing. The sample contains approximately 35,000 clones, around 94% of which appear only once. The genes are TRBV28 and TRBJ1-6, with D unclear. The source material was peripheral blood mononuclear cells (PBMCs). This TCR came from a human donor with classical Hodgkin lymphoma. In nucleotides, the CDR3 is TGTGCCAGCAGTTCGCCGGGCCTATTTAGTTCACCCCTCCACTTT. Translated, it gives CASSSPGLFSSPLHF. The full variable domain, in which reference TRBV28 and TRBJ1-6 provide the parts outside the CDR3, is DVKVTQSSRYLVKRTGEKVFLECVQDMDHENMFWYRQDPGLGLRLIYFSYDVKMKEKGDIPEGYSVSREKKERFSLILESASTNQTSMYLCASSSPGLFSSPLHFGNGTRLTVT.